This is a list of T cell receptor beta chains from one sample in a study of shared T cell receptors in the human thymus. Data came from immunoSEQ multiplex PCR; TCRdb stores just in-frame clones and leaves some out. The table records 500,000 to 850,000 clones, about 89% of them present only once. This same sample was also taken into another study, of human thymus T cells.

Source material: thymocytes. These receptors all come from a boy under two years old with a congenital heart defect. CDR3s include the opening cysteine and the closing phenylalanine or tryptophan. The D gene is left open where the match is weak. Not all rows give a size; the values are once, few, many and, for expanded clones, a class.

>-|TRBV5-6|-|TRBJ1-2
CASSSTGYGYTF
TGTGCCAGCAGCTCGACGGGTTATGGCTACACCTTC
>-|TRBV5-6|once|TRBJ1-2
CASRSNRADGYTF
TGTGCCAGCAGGTCGAACAGGGCGGATGGCTACACCTTC
>-|TRBV10-2|-|TRBJ2-1
CASSEASIDEQFF
TGCGCCAGCAGTGAGGCTAGTATCGATGAGCAGTTCTTC
>-|TRBV6-5|-|TRBJ2-3
CASSDSRSDTQYF
TGTGCCAGCAGTGATTCGAGGTCAGATACGCAGTATTTT
>TRBD2|TRBV11-2|-|TRBJ2-3
CASSPGGERNEDTQYF
TGTGCCAGCAGCCCTGGGGGGGAGCGGAATGAAGATACGCAGTATTTT
>TRBD1|TRBV6-1|-|TRBJ1-5
CASSEAAISRGTGGRKGNQPQHF
TGTGCCAGCAGTGAAGCAGCTATCTCAAGGGGGACAGGGGGCAGGAAGGGCAATCAGCCCCAGCATTTT
>-|TRBV9|-|TRBJ2-7
CASSPGGKPYEQYF
TGTGCCAGCAGCCCCGGAGGAAAGCCCTACGAGCAGTACTTC
>TRBD1|TRBV15|once|TRBJ2-1
CATSIGTAYNEQFF
TGTGCCACCAGCATCGGGACAGCTTACAATGAGCAGTTCTTC
>TRBD1|TRBV5-6|few|TRBJ2-7
CASSMGQGSSYEQYF
TGTGCCAGCAGCATGGGACAGGGGAGCTCCTACGAGCAGTACTTC
>-|TRBV7-9|-|TRBJ1-1
CASSLGETGSDTEAFF
TGTGCCAGCAGCTTGGGGGAAACAGGGAGTGACACTGAAGCTTTCTTT
>TRBD1|TRBV12-5|-|TRBJ1-2
CASGRQGPGGGYTF
TGTGCTAGTGGAAGACAGGGGCCGGGCGGTGGCTACACCTTC
>TRBD1|TRBV6-1|-|TRBJ2-7
CASSKDRPHEQYF
TGTGCCAGCAGCAAGGACAGGCCCCACGAGCAGTACTTC
>TRBD1|TRBV7-2|-|TRBJ2-7
CASSFRQGRLRHEQYF
TGTGCCAGCAGCTTCCGACAGGGGAGGTTAAGGCACGAGCAGTACTTC
>-|TRBV27|-|TRBJ2-7
CASSPLGSLYEQYF
TGTGCCAGCAGTCCCCTTGGGAGCCTCTACGAGCAGTACTTC
>-|TRBV7-9|-|TRBJ1-2
CASSQGIYGYTF
TGTGCCAGCAGCCAGGGGATCTATGGCTACACCTTC
>TRBD1|TRBV2|once|TRBJ2-3
CASRDRGRDTQYF
TGTGCCAGCAGGGACAGGGGGCGAGATACGCAGTATTTT
>-|TRBV14|once|TRBJ1-2
CASSRGTDDFYGYTF
TGTGCCAGCAGCCGCGGGACGGATGACTTCTATGGCTACACCTTC
>TRBD2|TRBV7-2|once|TRBJ2-7
CASSYDHQRGAYEQYF
TGTGCCAGCAGCTATGATCACCAGCGGGGGGCCTACGAGCAGTACTTC
>-|TRBV5-5|-|TRBJ1-1
CASSFTKRGEAFF
TGTGCCAGCAGCTTTACCAAACGGGGGGAGGCTTTCTTT
>TRBD1|TRBV6-4|once|TRBJ1-2
CASSARTGALRYGYTF
TGTGCCAGCAGTGCCCGGACAGGGGCACTCCGCTATGGCTACACCTTC
>-|TRBV14|-|TRBJ1-1
CASSQDRHPTGGIAEAFF
TGTGCCAGCAGCCAAGATCGACATCCCACGGGGGGGATCGCTGAAGCTTTCTTT
>TRBD1|TRBV5-4|-|TRBJ1-4
CASSLEGTGGKLFF
TGTGCCAGCAGCTTGGAGGGTACAGGGGGCAAACTGTTTTTT
>-|TRBV27|few|TRBJ1-2
CAELGTEYGYTF
TGTGCCGAGCTAGGGACTGAGTATGGCTACACCTTC
>-|TRBV5-1|-|TRBJ2-5
CASSRGKFQETQYF
TGCGCCAGCAGCAGAGGAAAGTTCCAAGAGACCCAGTACTTC
>TRBD1|TRBV19|-|TRBJ1-2
CASSISDRDYGYTF
TGTGCCAGTAGTATCTCGGACAGGGACTATGGCTACACCTTC
>-|TRBV7-9|-|TRBJ1-1
CASSLSPTEDSDTEAFF
TGTGCCAGCAGCTTATCACCGACCGAGGACAGTGATACTGAAGCTTTCTTT
>-|TRBV18|-|TRBJ2-7
CASSPPEYYEQYF
TGTGCCAGCTCACCACCGGAGTATTACGAGCAGTACTTC
>-|TRBV5-6|-|TRBJ1-1
CASSSWMEGTNSEAFF
TGTGCCAGCAGTTCCTGGATGGAGGGGACTAACAGTGAAGCTTTCTTT
>-|TRBV5-4|-|TRBJ2-7
CASSLEQRPGYEQYF
TGTGCCAGCAGCTTGGAGCAGAGGCCCGGCTACGAGCAGTACTTC
>-|TRBV5-6|-|TRBJ2-2
CASSLYRGELFF
TGTGCCAGCAGCTTGTATCGGGGGGAGCTGTTTTTT
>-|TRBV6-1|-|TRBJ1-3
CASSEVPGSGNTIYF
TGTGCCAGCAGTGAAGTCCCAGGCTCTGGAAACACCATATATTTT
>-|TRBV7-6|-|TRBJ2-1
CASSLPTSIHNEQFF
TGTGCCAGCAGCTTACCCACTAGTATCCACAATGAGCAGTTCTTC
>TRBD2|TRBV28|-|TRBJ2-7
CASSFRTSNYEQYF
TGTGCCAGCAGTTTCCGGACTAGCAACTACGAGCAGTACTTC
>-|TRBV19|-|TRBJ1-2
CASALPRGGGMEVDGYTF
TGTGCCAGTGCCCTCCCCCGCGGGGGTGGAATGGAAGTGGATGGCTACACCTTC
>TRBD2|TRBV5-1|few|TRBJ2-2
CASSPGLAGVWELFF
TGCGCCAGCAGCCCGGGACTAGCGGGAGTATGGGAGCTGTTTTTT
>-|TRBV7-2|-|TRBJ2-3
CASSLTGLGTDTQYF
TGTGCCAGCAGCTTAACGGGGTTGGGCACAGATACGCAGTATTTT
>TRBD2|TRBV14|-|TRBJ2-7
CASSPQTPGLAGPYYEQYF
TGTGCCAGCAGCCCACAGACTCCGGGACTAGCGGGACCTTACTACGAGCAGTACTTC
>TRBD1|TRBV28|-|TRBJ2-3
CASRQGRATDTQYF
TGTGCCAGCAGACAGGGGCGGGCCACAGATACGCAGTATTTT
>-|TRBV30|-|TRBJ1-3
CAWVRRSSGNTIYF
TGTGCCTGGGTACGACGGAGCTCTGGAAACACCATATATTTT
>TRBD2|TRBV2|-|TRBJ2-1
CASSESGGDNEQFF
TGTGCCAGCAGTGAGAGCGGGGGGGACAATGAGCAGTTCTTC
>TRBD2|TRBV27|-|TRBJ2-1
CVSTRSRGEGYNEQFF
TGTGTCAGCACCCGCTCACGGGGGGAGGGGTACAATGAGCAGTTCTTC
>TRBD2|TRBV4-1|-|TRBJ2-7
CASSQDRGLAVDEQYF
TGCGCCAGCAGCCAAGATCGAGGCCTAGCGGTTGACGAGCAGTACTTC
>TRBD2|TRBV4-1|-|TRBJ2-1
CASSYRLAGGHNEQFF
TGCGCCAGCAGCTACCGACTAGCGGGGGGACACAATGAGCAGTTCTTC
>-|TRBV6-1|-|TRBJ1-5
CASSRTVSQPQHF
TGTGCCAGCAGCCGGACAGTATCTCAGCCCCAGCATTTT
>-|TRBV15|-|TRBJ1-2
CATSRVGVVDGYTF
TGTGCCACCAGCAGAGTCGGTGTGGTAGATGGCTACACCTTC
>-|TRBV29-1|once|TRBJ2-7
CSVGTTGKSSYEQYF
TGCAGCGTTGGGACAACAGGGAAAAGCTCCTACGAGCAGTACTTC
>-|TRBV28|-|TRBJ2-3
CASSLARDVVADTQYF
TGTGCCAGCAGTTTAGCCCGGGATGTAGTAGCAGATACGCAGTATTTT
>-|TRBV6-1|few|TRBJ1-5
CASSEVLLQKKGQPQHF
TGTGCCAGCAGTGAAGTATTGTTACAGAAAAAAGGTCAGCCCCAGCATTTT
>TRBD1|TRBV7-2|few|TRBJ1-5
CASSLLGQGLYSNQPQHF
TGTGCCAGCAGCTTACTGGGACAGGGCTTATATAGCAATCAGCCCCAGCATTTT
>TRBD2|TRBV14|-|TRBJ2-3
CASSATGTRSTDTQYF
TGTGCCAGCAGCGCAACCGGGACTAGATCCACAGATACGCAGTATTTT
>-|TRBV27|once|TRBJ2-2
CASSTNRFTGELFF
TGTGCCAGCAGCACCAACAGGTTCACCGGGGAGCTGTTTTTT
>TRBD1|TRBV27|-|TRBJ2-2
CASSLGTATTGELFF
TGTGCCAGCAGTTTGGGGACAGCAACCACCGGGGAGCTGTTTTTT
>TRBD1|TRBV5-8|-|TRBJ1-5
CASSLARDRVEYQPQHF
TGTGCCAGCAGCTTGGCACGGGACAGGGTTGAGTATCAGCCCCAGCATTTT
>TRBD1|TRBV28|few|TRBJ1-2
CASSLRTGGYGYTF
TGTGCCAGCAGCCTACGGACAGGAGGGTATGGCTACACCTTC
>TRBD1|TRBV6-1|-|TRBJ2-1
CASSKGASYNEQFF
TGTGCCAGCTCAAAGGGGGCCTCCTACAATGAGCAGTTCTTC